This T cell receptor (beta chain) was found in a study of T cells in tuberculosis (dated 2018 in TCRdb). Context from the whole study: To characterize T cells specific for the mycobacterial lipid antigen glucose monomycolate (GMM), the study used CD1B tetramers together with high-throughput TCR immunosequencing. PBMC from patients with active tuberculosis were archived either before the start of standard anti-tuberculosis treatment or within 7 days of starting that treatment. With 9 to 11 people per group, a South African clinical cohort compared IGRA-negative adolescents, IGRA-positive adolescents with latent tuberculosis, and adults with active tuberculosis. Results the study describes overall, beyond this receptor: Clinical samples were chosen by availability of cryopreserved specimens, and active tuberculosis cases were adults while controls were adolescents. The smaller NN-distances in active tuberculosis patients were driven in part by shorter CDR3-alpha lengths, while the difference seen for TCR-beta was not statistically significant. An accuracy of more than 80% (AUROC more than 0.8) was reached by a classifier using the diverse GMM-specific repertoire, compared with around 70% accuracy when GEM motif frequencies were used. Smaller mean NN-distances to GMM-specific TCRs were observed in active tuberculosis TCR-alpha repertoires than in IGRA-negative controls, suggesting clonal expansion of GMM-specific TCRs.

In light of the paper, this sample's time point label describes: new active TB diagnosis, blood taken before or within 7 days of starting treatment. Active tuberculosis patients were HIV-seronegative South African adults aged 18 years or older with a new diagnosis. Confirmation of active tuberculosis was obtained by positive sputum smear microscopy and/or positive M. tuberculosis culture. Immunosequencing was performed on unsorted cryopreserved PBMC, with 110,000 or so T cells per clinical donor covered on average. CDR1 and CDR2 are drawn from the germline V gene: SQVTM, ANQGSEA. From cysteine to phenylalanine, the CDR3 is 12 amino acids long. Here the CDR3 DNA is all that survives: 36 bases in frame from base 1. V and J are trimmed by 6 bases and 4 bases, and the gene matches miss 4 bases of the junction. TCR libraries were generated with the immunoSEQ multiplex PCR assay, using TCR-beta and/or TCR-alpha/delta assays for each sample. The Illumina high-throughput platform was used to sequence the amplified TCR libraries. In the paper's pipeline: Clustering and dimensionality reduction relied on pairwise TCRdist distances among GMM-specific receptors from T cells that were either sorted ex vivo or expanded in vitro. Each clinical repertoire received a mean NN-distance score, defined as the average TCRdist to the nearest 10% of tetramer-positive reference sequences. GEM TCR motif frequency was computed as the fraction of unique TCRs matching known GEM sequences by V/J usage and CDR3 length. Linear discriminant analysis with leave-one-out cross-validation, implemented in scikit-learn, was used to classify active tuberculosis. TCRdb carries this immuneACCESS record with in-frame sequences only. Its versions omit some clonotypes, under half of them owing to an unresolved V gene in the studies checked, with the rest unexplained. V and J calls and clone size are given by that table; D and trimming were obtained from the DNA. Across this sample there are 25,000 to 35,000 clones, with about 91% seen only once. Around 6.5% of the sample is held by the ten biggest clonotypes.

Regarding this clone: It lacks a known antigen. Base qualities are not provided; no much larger clone lies one nucleotide away.

The sequence was collected from an adult with tuberculosis. The sequence links TRBV29-1 to TRBJ1-1; 8 bases in the junction line up with TRBD1. Source: PBMCs, taken at tuberculosis diagnosis. The base sequence is TGCAGCGTAGCCACAGGGGGCACTGAAGCTTTCTTT. Its coded protein is CSVATGGTEAFF.